What follows are 4 T cell receptor beta chains derived from one specimen sequenced in a study of blood T cell repertoires in COVID-19. Sequenced by immunoSEQ multiplex PCR; TCRdb stores in-frame clones only, minus some. The profile shows approximately 97,000 clones, roughly 90% of them singletons. The sample comprised peripheral blood. These receptors were taken from a woman in her forties or fifties with COVID-19, enrolled during active disease.

The chain has TRBV6-4 and TRBJ2-2; D may be TRBD2 (7 bases). The V gene's germline CDR1 is MRHNA and CDR2 SNTAGT. V was trimmed by 7 bases and J by 5 bases, leaving 14 bases between them. The CDR3 is made up of 14 amino acids. The CDR3 is CASTPEGGTGELFF. The CDR3 nucleotides are TGTGCCAGCACCCCTGAGGGGGGGACCGGGGAGCTGTTTTTT.

This chain uses TRBV5-5 with TRBJ1-1; 8 bases align to TRBD1. The CDR3 has 15 amino acids. Per the germline V gene, CDR1 is SGHKS and CDR2 is YYEKEE (reference sequence). The trim removed 4 bases at V and 5 bases at J, leaving 10 bases unmatched. The CDR3 region is CASSMDRAVPTEAFF. The CDR3 coding sequence is TGTGCCAGCAGCATGGACAGGGCCGTTCCGACTGAAGCTTTCTTT.

The chain employs TRBV5-4 and TRBJ2-3; possibly TRBD2 for D (5 bases). CDR3 length: 14 residues. V shed 0 bases and J shed 2 bases, with 7 bases lying between them. The germline CDR1 and CDR2 sequences are SGHNT and YYREEE (reference sequence). DNA for the CDR3: TGTGCCAGCAGCTTGGGGGAGCCCACAGATACGCAGTATTTT. It specifies CASSLGEPTDTQYF.

The CDR3 bases are TGTGCCAGCAGCTTAGTAGCGTCTAACTATGGCTACACCTTC. This sequence encodes CASSLVASNYGYTF. The rearrangement uses TRBV7-8 and TRBJ1-2; no clear D gene. This CDR3 has 14 residues. CDR1 and CDR2 from the germline V gene are SGHVS and FQNEAQ. V dropped 1 base and J dropped 0 bases, with 6 bases sitting between them. Supplemented by reference TRBV7-8 and TRBJ1-2, the full variable domain reads GAGVSQSPRYKVAKRGQDVALRCDPISGHVSLFWYQQALGQGPEFLTYFQNEAQLDKSGLPSDRFFAERPEGSVSTLKIQRTQQEDSAVYLCASSLVASNYGYTFGSGTRLTVV.